The 25 T cell receptor beta chains given below trace back to one sample, sequenced in a study of T cell responses to AZD1222 COVID-19 vaccine. Assay used: immunoSEQ multiplex PCR; TCRdb lists only in-frame clones, some missing. The top ten clones hold about 5.5% of a sample with about 140,000 clones, roughly 92% of them seen once. This sample comprised peripheral blood, obtained on day 0 of AZD1222 vaccination. These receptors all come from an adult in good health.

This clone has a single count. This chain links TRBV4-1 with TRBJ1-5; unclear D gene. The CDR3 sequence is 16 residues long. Germline values: CDR1 MGHRA, CDR2 YSYEKL. The V gene lost 0 bases and the J gene lost 3 bases, with 12 bases spanning the gap. The CDR3 DNA sequence: TGCGCCAGCAGCCAAGAGGTGGGCTCGAACAATCAGCCCCAGCATTTT. It codes for CASSQEVGSNNQPQHF.

The chain joins TRBV7-2 to TRBJ2-7, with 10 bases that match TRBD1. The CDR3 is made up of 15 amino acids. V was pared by 1 base and J by 7 bases, with 7 bases of the junction left unmatched. Germline V gene data show CDR1 as SGHTA and CDR2 as FQGNSA. In DNA form, the CDR3 reads TGTGCCAGCAGCTTAGAAAGACAGGGGGCGCGAGAGCAGTACTTC. Its protein is CASSLERQGAREQYF.

The V and J genes are TRBV16 and TRBJ2-1; TRBD1 is a possible D gene (5 bases). CDR3 length: 13 amino acids. The germline CDR1 and CDR2 sequences are KGHSY and FQNENV. The V end lost 7 bases, the J end lost 5 bases, and 12 bases lay between the germline ends. Here the CDR3 reads CASILDRNNEQFF. Here the CDR3 DNA reads TGTGCCAGCATTCTTGACAGAAACAATGAGCAGTTCTTC. Together with reference TRBV16 and TRBJ2-1, the CDR3 gives the full variable domain: GEEVAQTPKHLVRGEGQKAKLYCAPIKGHSYVFWYQQVLKNEFKFLISFQNENVFDETGMPKERFSAKCLPNSPCSLEIQATKLEDSAVYFCASILDRNNEQFFGPGTRLTVL.

This chain joins TRBV6-6 and TRBJ1-6; the D is unclear. The V and J ends lost 6 bases and 6 bases respectively, with 12 bases between them. Per the germline V gene, CDR1 is MNHNY and CDR2 is SVGAGI (reference sequence). CDR3 size: 14 residues. This CDR3 is CASRLGSLNSPLHF. The CDR3 DNA reads as TGTGCCAGCAGGCTAGGGAGTCTTAATTCACCCCTCCACTTT.

The chain has TRBV19 and TRBJ2-1; 11 positions agree with TRBD1. The CDR3 has 15 amino acids. Germline loops: CDR1 LNHDA, CDR2 SQIVND (reference sequence). The J segment lost 7 bases and the V segment lost 4 bases, leaving 6 bases of the junction unmatched. CDR3 sequence (DNA): TGTGCCAGTAGTAGCCGGACAGGGGGCTTGAATGAGCAGTTCTTC. This encodes CASSSRTGGLNEQFF.

As concerns this clone: The same CDR3 is also encoded by other DNA sequences in this sample. The chain joins TRBV7-9 to TRBJ1-3; 7 bases are shared with TRBD1. Per germline, CDR1 SEHNR and CDR2 FQNEAQ (reference sequence). The CDR3 has 15 amino acids. Trimming removed 4 bases from V and 0 bases from J; junction bases left unmatched: 3. The CDR3, as DNA: TGTGCCAGCAGCTCGGACAGGAGCTCTGGAAACACCATATATTTT. Protein product: CASSSDRSSGNTIYF.

This clone was detected once. This sequence joins TRBV5-1 and TRBJ2-3, with a weak D call TRBD2 (6 bases). Trimming removed 10 bases at V and 2 bases at J, with 20 bases between. Looked up from germline, CDR1 is SGHRS and CDR2 is YFSETQ. There are 15 residues in the CDR3. CDR3 bases: TGCGCCTCGACCCTTATGGCGGGGTACACAGATACGCAGTATTTT. This encodes CASTLMAGYTDTQYF.

This clone was observed a single time. The chain uses TRBV7-6 and TRBJ2-2; TRBD2 agrees at 8 bases. This CDR3 spans 15 amino acids. V shed 5 bases, J shed 4 bases, and the junction held 6 bases outside the gene matches. Germline assignment: CDR1 SGHVS and CDR2 FNYEAQ. The CDR3 DNA follows: TGTGCCAGCAGCCGGGGGGGCAGGGGCACCGGGGAGCTGTTTTTT. Its protein product is CASSRGGRGTGELFF. The whole variable domain, filled in from reference TRBV7-6 and TRBJ2-2, reads GAGVSQSPRYKVTKRGQDVALRCDPISGHVSLYWYRQALGQGPEFLTYFNYEAQQDKSGLPNDRFSAERPEGSISTLTIQRTEQRDSAMYRCASSRGGRGTGELFFGEGSRLTVL.

This rearrangement joins TRBV19 to TRBJ1-5; 12 nucleotides align to TRBD1. V trimming: 5 bases; J trimming: 0 bases; junction bases outside the gene matches: 8. The CDR3 is made up of 18 amino acids. Looked up from germline, CDR1 is LNHDA and CDR2 is SQIVND (reference sequence). The chain's CDR3 is CASSGGTGGVPSNQPQHF. Written as DNA, the CDR3 is TGTGCCAGTAGTGGCGGGACAGGGGGCGTCCCTAGCAATCAGCCCCAGCATTTT.

The chain employs TRBV10-3 and TRBJ1-3; D call uncertain. Germline assignment: CDR1 ENHRY and CDR2 SYGVKD. V was trimmed by 7 bases and J by 1 base, leaving 8 bases between them. The length of the CDR3 is 13 residues. CDR3 sequence (DNA): TGTGCCATCACTACAGAGTCTGGAAACACCATATATTTT. Translation: CAITTESGNTIYF.

This chain connects TRBV11-1 to TRBJ2-5; D gene unclear. This CDR3 spans 13 amino acids. The germline V gene has CDR1 SGHAT and CDR2 FQDESV (reference sequence). Trimming cost V 1 base and J 2 bases, with 5 bases left between them. The CDR3 DNA is TGTGCCAGCAGCTTAGGTCAACAAGAGACCCAGTACTTC. Translated, it gives CASSLGQQETQYF.

The chain has TRBV6-5 and TRBJ1-3; 7 bases line up with TRBD1. The CDR3 has 15 amino acids. The trim removed 6 bases at V and 0 bases at J, leaving 5 bases unmatched. Germline V gives CDR1 MNHEY, CDR2 SVGAGI. The CDR3 is CASRLGGYSGNTIYF. The CDR3 DNA is TGTGCCAGCAGACTAGGGGGCTACTCTGGAAACACCATATATTTT.

The chain combines TRBV6-5 with TRBJ2-3, with D perhaps matching TRBD2 (6 bases). CDR1 is MNHEY and CDR2 is SVGAGI in the germline V gene. CDR3 size: 14 residues. V was pared by 2 bases and J by 2 bases, with 8 bases between. The CDR3 region is CASSYGGNTDTQYF. CDR3 nucleotide sequence: TGTGCCAGCAGTTACGGCGGGAACACAGATACGCAGTATTTT.

As DNA, the CDR3 is TGTGCCAGTAGTTTCGCTAGCGGGGGGGCCAATGAGCAGTTCTTC. Its protein product is CASSFASGGANEQFF. The chain links TRBV19 to TRBJ2-1; 12 nucleotides line up with TRBD2. Germline lookup yields CDR1 LNHDA and CDR2 SQIVND (reference sequence). J gave up 6 bases and V 5 bases, and 5 bases lay outside the gene matches. CDR3 size: 15 residues.

This chain links TRBV4-1 with TRBJ1-6, with D maybe TRBD1 (5 bases). Germline-derived CDR1 and CDR2 are MGHRA and YSYEKL. The V end was cut by 0 bases, the J end by 9 bases, with 12 bases between. CDR3 size: 15 residues. CDR3 DNA: TGCGCCAGCAGCCAAGATCGGGGGAGTGGTTCACCCCTCCACTTT. It yields the protein CASSQDRGSGSPLHF.

The chain has TRBV5-4 and TRBJ1-4, with D hard to call. The CDR3 has 16 amino acids. CDR1 is SGHNT and CDR2 is YYREEE in the germline V gene (reference sequence). V shed 4 bases and J shed 0 bases, with 13 bases lying between them. The DNA of the CDR3 is TGTGCCAGCAGCCCCTCCCCGGGAGCAACTAATGAAAAACTGTTTTTT. Amino acid sequence: CASSPSPGATNEKLFF.

V usage is TRBV14 and J usage is TRBJ2-5, with 11 bases identical to TRBD2. With V trimmed by 0 bases and J by 0 bases, 12 bases remained unmatched. CDR3 length equals 20 residues. Germline-derived CDR1 and CDR2 are SGHDN and FVKESK. CDR3 DNA: TGTGCCAGCAGCCAAGATGTTGCGCCTAGCGGGGGGACCTACCAAGAGACCCAGTACTTC. Encoded protein: CASSQDVAPSGGTYQETQYF.

The chain links TRBV11-2 to TRBJ2-2; possibly TRBD2 for D (6 bases). Trimming cost V 3 bases and J 6 bases, with 17 bases left between them. Germline values: CDR1 SGHAT, CDR2 FQNNGV. The CDR3 is 16 residues long. CDR3 DNA sequence: TGTGCCAGCAGCTTCCTAGCGTACCGATCATCCGGGGAGCTGTTTTTT. Its translation is CASSFLAYRSSGELFF.

V gene TRBV7-9 combines with J gene TRBJ1-1, with D unresolved. This CDR3 is built from 15 residues. Trimming shortened V by 2 bases and J by 1 base, and 11 bases separated the two germline ends. Looked up from germline, CDR1 is SEHNR and CDR2 is FQNEAQ (reference sequence). The CDR3 DNA reads TGTGCCAGCAGCTTACGAGGGCTGCCGAACACTGAAGCTTTCTTT. This translates into CASSLRGLPNTEAFF. Using reference TRBV7-9 and TRBJ1-1 for the parts outside the CDR3, the full variable domain is DTGVSQNPRHKITKRGQNVTFRCDPISEHNRLYWYRQTLGQGPEFLTYFQNEAQLEKSRLLSDRFSAERPKGSFSTLEIQRTEQGDSAMYLCASSLRGLPNTEAFFGQGTRLTVV.

This clone was counted a single time. J is TRBJ2-1 and V is TRBV6-2 or TRBV6-3; 10 bases map to TRBD2. Germline CDR1 and CDR2: MNHEY and SVGEGT. Trimming took 2 bases from V and 7 from J; bases not matched to a gene: 11. The CDR3 consists of 17 residues. CDR3 in amino acids: CASSYRLAGVFYNEQFF. CDR3 DNA sequence: TGTGCCAGCAGTTACAGGCTAGCGGGAGTATTCTATAATGAGCAGTTCTTC.

The chain uses TRBV14 and TRBJ2-1; D is uncertain. The V end lost 9 bases, the J end lost 4 bases, and 7 bases lay between the germline ends. The CDR3 is 11 residues long. CDR1 is SGHDN and CDR2 is FVKESK in the germline V gene. DNA for the CDR3: TGTGCCAGTAGTAATTACAATGAGCAGTTCTTC. As protein: CASSNYNEQFF.

This chain links TRBV19 with TRBJ2-2; tentatively, D is TRBD1 (5 bases). CDR3 size: 16 residues. CDR1 LNHDA and CDR2 SQIVND come from the germline V gene (reference sequence). V was pared by 5 bases and J by 1 base, with 14 bases between. The CDR3 region has the DNA TGTGCCAGTAGTGTAACAGGATTGGTGAACACCGGGGAGCTGTTTTTT. It codes for CASSVTGLVNTGELFF.

V and J are TRBV28 and TRBJ1-1, with unresolved D. V lost 1 base, J lost 6 bases, and 3 bases lay in between. The CDR3 extends over 11 amino acids. Germline V gives CDR1 MDHEN, CDR2 SYDVKM. This CDR3 reads CASSLYSEAFF. In DNA form, the CDR3 reads TGTGCCAGCAGTTTATATTCTGAAGCTTTCTTT.

This clone was picked up a small number of times. The sample carries other DNA sequences with the same CDR3. The chain links TRBV12-3 or TRBV12-4 to TRBJ1-1, with D unresolved. The CDR3 has 13 residues. Trimming pared 1 base from V and 1 base from J, leaving 4 bases between. Here the CDR3 reads CASSLGPNTEAFF. CDR3 DNA: TGTGCCAGCAGTTTAGGCCCGAACACTGAAGCTTTCTTT.

V is TRBV5-6 and J is TRBJ1-2, with D perhaps TRBD1 (5 bases). V lost 4 bases and J lost 8, with 12 bases in between. Germline V lookup: CDR1 SGHDT, CDR2 YYEEEE. This CDR3 spans 12 amino acids. In DNA, the CDR3 is TGTGCCAGCAGCCGGGACGGGACCGGCTACACCTTC. The encoded protein is CASSRDGTGYTF.